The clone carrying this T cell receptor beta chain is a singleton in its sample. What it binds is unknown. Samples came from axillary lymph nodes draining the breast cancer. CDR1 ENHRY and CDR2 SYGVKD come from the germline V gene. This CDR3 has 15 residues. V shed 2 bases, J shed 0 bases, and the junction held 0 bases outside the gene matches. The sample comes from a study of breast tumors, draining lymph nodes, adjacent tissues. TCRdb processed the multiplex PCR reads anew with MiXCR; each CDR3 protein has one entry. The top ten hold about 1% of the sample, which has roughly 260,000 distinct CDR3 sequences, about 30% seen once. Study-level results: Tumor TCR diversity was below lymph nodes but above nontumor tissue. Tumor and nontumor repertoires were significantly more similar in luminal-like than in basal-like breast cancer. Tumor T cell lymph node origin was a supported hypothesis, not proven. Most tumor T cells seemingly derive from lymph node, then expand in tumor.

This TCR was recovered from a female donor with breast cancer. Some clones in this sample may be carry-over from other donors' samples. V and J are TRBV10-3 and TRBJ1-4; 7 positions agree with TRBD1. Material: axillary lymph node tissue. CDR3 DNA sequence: TGTGCCATCAGTGAGCAGGGGGCAACTAATGAAAAACTGTTTTTT. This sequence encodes CAISEQGATNEKLFF.